This T cell receptor (beta chain) was profiled in a study of shared clonotypes between healthy human individuals. Produced via immunoSEQ multiplex PCR; TCRdb's table is partial and in-frame only. The data hold about 450,000 clones, with around 80% observed a single time. Germline CDR1 reads MNHEY; CDR2 reads SVGAGI. CDR3 length: 14 amino acids. Trimming took 5 bases from V and 9 from J, leaving 19 bases between them. This clone has a handful of counts. This receptor was identified in a woman aged 40 to 49 in good health. Some clones in this sample may be carry-over from other donors' samples. The chain recombines TRBV6-5 with TRBJ1-1; weak D call: TRBD1 (5 bases). The sample was PBMCs. CDR3 loop: CASSRGAQLAQAFF. In DNA form, the CDR3 reads TGTGCCAGCAGTCGCGGGGCGCAGCTAGCACAAGCTTTCTTT.